The 11 T cell receptor beta chains in this list originate from one sample, sequenced in a study of T cell responses to AZD1222 COVID-19 vaccine. Profiled with immunoSEQ multiplex PCR; TCRdb holds only in-frame clones, not every one. The repertoire table contains about 140,000 clones. Sequences were obtained from peripheral blood. The receptor set was obtained from an adult in good health.

The V call is TRBV5-6, the J call TRBJ1-5; TRBD1 matches at 10 bases. This CDR3 is built from 16 residues. Looked up from germline, CDR1 is SGHDT and CDR2 is YYEEEE. The ends lost 1 base at V and 7 bases at J; junction bases unmatched: 8. CDR3 sequence: CASSLRPGQGRQPQHF. The CDR3, as DNA: TGTGCCAGCAGCTTGCGCCCGGGACAGGGGAGACAGCCCCAGCATTTT.

The chain is built from TRBV3-1 (or the pseudogene TRBV3-2) and TRBJ2-7, with 8 positions matching TRBD1. The germline gives CDR1 LGHDT, CDR2 YNNKEL (reference sequence). This CDR3 contains 13 residues. V was clipped by 2 bases and J by 3 bases; unmatched bases: 0. The CDR3 coding sequence is TGTGCCAGCAGCCAAACAGGGGGCTACGAGCAGTACTTC. Translated, it gives CASSQTGGYEQYF.

The gene calls are TRBV3-1 (or the pseudogene TRBV3-2) and TRBJ1-2; TRBD1 matches at 9 bases. V was clipped by 4 bases and J by 8 bases; unmatched bases: 5. This CDR3 has 13 amino acids. CDR1 and CDR2 (germline): LGHDT, YNNKEL (reference sequence). This CDR3 reads CASSLDRGSGYTF. The CDR3 bases are TGTGCCAGCAGCCTGGACAGGGGAAGCGGCTACACCTTC.

The rearrangement uses TRBV5-5 and TRBJ2-7, with 8 bases matching TRBD1. Trimming took 4 bases from V and 5 from J; bases not matched to a gene: 11. The CDR3 covers 15 residues. CDR1 is SGHKS, CDR2 YYEKEE, per germline (reference sequence). CDR3 residues: CASSDQMDRDHEQYF. CDR3 in DNA: TGTGCCAGCAGCGACCAGATGGACAGGGACCACGAGCAGTACTTC.

The chain joins TRBV9 to TRBJ1-5; tentatively, D is TRBD1 (6 bases). Trimming pared 3 bases from V and 5 bases from J, leaving 9 bases between. The CDR3 extends over 13 amino acids. The germline V gene has CDR1 SGDLS and CDR2 YYNGEE. The CDR3 coding sequence is TGTGCCAGCAGCGAGACAGGACATCAGCCCCAGCATTTT. It codes for CASSETGHQPQHF.

The V and J genes are TRBV3-1 (or the pseudogene TRBV3-2) and TRBJ1-5; 7 nucleotides agree with TRBD1. Germline V CDR1 and CDR2: LGHDT, YNNKEL (reference sequence). The V and J ends lost 4 bases and 6 bases, in that order; junction bases with no gene match: 6. There are 14 residues in the CDR3. Written as DNA, the CDR3 is TGTGCCAGCAGCCCCCAGACAGGGAGTCAGCCCCAGCATTTT. Protein sequence: CASSPQTGSQPQHF.

V usage is TRBV15 and J usage is TRBJ1-5; a possible D gene is TRBD1 (5 bases). The V gene's germline CDR1 is LNHNV and CDR2 YYDKDF (reference sequence). Trimming left V 0 bases short and J 9 bases short, with 15 bases between. This CDR3 region has 15 residues. The CDR3 region has the DNA TGTGCCACCAGCAGAGATTACGGGGTCGGGGCGCCCCAGCATTTT. This gives the protein CATSRDYGVGAPQHF.

This sequence joins TRBV12-3 or TRBV12-4 and TRBJ1-1, with D possibly being TRBD1 (6 bases). The CDR3 runs to 12 residues. Trimming left V 3 bases short and J 10 bases short, with 12 bases between. CDR3 residues: CASSLGHHGAFF. CDR3 nucleotides: TGTGCCAGCAGTTTGGGACACCACGGAGCTTTCTTT.

This chain links TRBV28 with TRBJ1-4; the D is unclear. The CDR3 consists of 15 residues. Germline V gene lookup returns CDR1 MDHEN and CDR2 SYDVKM. The V and J ends lost 8 bases and 6 bases respectively, with 19 bases between them. The CDR3 protein is CASGNLDGFDEKLFF. The CDR3 DNA reads as TGTGCCAGCGGTAACCTAGACGGGTTTGATGAAAAACTGTTTTTT.

The chain combines TRBV2 with TRBJ2-7; 7 nucleotides match TRBD2. The J segment lost 2 bases and the V segment lost 5 bases, leaving 3 bases of the junction unmatched. CDR1 and CDR2 (germline): SNHLY, FYNNEI. CDR3 length: 13 amino acids. In DNA form, the CDR3 reads TGTGCCAGCAGTAGACTAGCAACCTACGAGCAGTACTTC. It is translated as CASSRLATYEQYF. Combining the CDR3 with reference TRBV2 and TRBJ2-7 gives the whole variable domain EPEVTQTPSHQVTQMGQEVILRCVPISNHLYFYWYRQILGQKVEFLVSFYNNEISEKSEIFDDQFSVERPDGSNFTLKIRSTKLEDSAMYFCASSRLATYEQYFGPGTRLTVT.

The genes are TRBV21-1 and TRBJ1-5; the table's D call, TRBD1, has no DNA check behind it. TRBV21-1 is shown as a pseudogene. The CDR3 is 18 residues long. CDR3 DNA sequence: TGTGCCAGCAGCAATATCAGACGACACGCCTATAGCAATCAGCCCCAGCATTTT. Protein sequence: CASSNIRRHAYSNQPQHF.